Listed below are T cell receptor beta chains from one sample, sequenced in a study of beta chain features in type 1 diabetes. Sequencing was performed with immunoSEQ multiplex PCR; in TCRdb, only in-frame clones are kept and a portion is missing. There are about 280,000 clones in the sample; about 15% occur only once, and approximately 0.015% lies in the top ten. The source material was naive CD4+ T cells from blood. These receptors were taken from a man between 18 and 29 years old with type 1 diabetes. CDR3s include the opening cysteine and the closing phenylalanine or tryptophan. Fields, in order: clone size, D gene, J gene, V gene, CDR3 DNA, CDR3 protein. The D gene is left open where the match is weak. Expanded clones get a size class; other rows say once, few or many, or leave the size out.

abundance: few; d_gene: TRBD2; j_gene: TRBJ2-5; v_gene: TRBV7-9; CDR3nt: TGTGCCAGCAGCTTCTTAGCGGGTATGCAAGAGACCCAGTACTTC; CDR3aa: CASSFLAGMQETQYF
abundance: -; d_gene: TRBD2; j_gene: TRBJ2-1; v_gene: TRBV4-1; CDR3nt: TGCGCCAGCAGCCAGGGCCTAGCGGGCGAGCAGTTCTTC; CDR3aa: CASSQGLAGEQFF
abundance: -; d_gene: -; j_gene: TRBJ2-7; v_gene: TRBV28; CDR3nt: TGTGCCAGCAGTTTGGTCGGGTCAGGGGTCTACGAGCAGTACTTC; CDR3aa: CASSLVGSGVYEQYF
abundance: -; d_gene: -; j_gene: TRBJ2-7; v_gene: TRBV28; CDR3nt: TGTGCCAGCAAAGGAGTCCCCTACGAGCAGTACTTC; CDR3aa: CASKGVPYEQYF
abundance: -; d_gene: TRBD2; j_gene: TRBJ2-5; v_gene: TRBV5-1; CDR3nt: TGCGCCAGCAGCTGGGCTAGCGGGGCAGAACAAGAGACCCAGTACTTC; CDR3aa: CASSWASGAEQETQYF
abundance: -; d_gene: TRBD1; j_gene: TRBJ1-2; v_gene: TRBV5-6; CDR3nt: TGTGCCAGCAGCCTCCTAGGGGGCGACTATGGCTACACCTTC; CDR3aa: CASSLLGGDYGYTF
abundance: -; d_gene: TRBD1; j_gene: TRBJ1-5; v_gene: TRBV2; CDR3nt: TGTGCCAGCAGTACACAGGGGACGGGGCCCCAGCATTTT; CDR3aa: CASSTQGTGPQHF
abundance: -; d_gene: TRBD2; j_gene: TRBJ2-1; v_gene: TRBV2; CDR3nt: TGTGCCAGGACGAGGACTAGCGGGAGGGCGAATGAGCAGTTCTTC; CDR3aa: CARTRTSGRANEQFF
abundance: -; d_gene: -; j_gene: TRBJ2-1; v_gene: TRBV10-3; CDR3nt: TGTGCCATCGTTAGCATTGGAGACAATGAGCAGTTCTTC; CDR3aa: CAIVSIGDNEQFF
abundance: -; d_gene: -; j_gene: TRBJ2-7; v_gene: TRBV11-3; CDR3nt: TGTGCCAGCAGTCTAGAGGGGGTGGAGCAGTACTTC; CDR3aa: CASSLEGVEQYF
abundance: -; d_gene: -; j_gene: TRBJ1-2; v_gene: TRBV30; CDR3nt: TGTGCCTGGGGAAGACACGCACAGTCCGACTATGGCTACACCTTC; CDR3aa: CAWGRHAQSDYGYTF
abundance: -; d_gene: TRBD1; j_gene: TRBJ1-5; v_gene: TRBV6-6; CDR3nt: TGTGCCAGCAGTTACCAGGGGGCCCTCAATCAGCCCCAGCATTTT; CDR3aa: CASSYQGALNQPQHF
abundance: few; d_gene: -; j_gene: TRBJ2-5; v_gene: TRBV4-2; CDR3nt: TGTGCCAGCAGCCACCACGGGCAGAGGGGAGGCGAGACCCAGTACTTC; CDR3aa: CASSHHGQRGGETQYF
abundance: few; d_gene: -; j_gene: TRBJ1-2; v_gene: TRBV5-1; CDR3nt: TGCGCCAGCAGCTTGGTCCGGGGAAGCTATGGCTACACCTTC; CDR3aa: CASSLVRGSYGYTF
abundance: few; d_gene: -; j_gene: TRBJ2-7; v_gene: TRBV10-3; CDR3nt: TGTGCCATCACTACGGGACTCCGAATGGGGGAGCAGTACTTC; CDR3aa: CAITTGLRMGEQYF
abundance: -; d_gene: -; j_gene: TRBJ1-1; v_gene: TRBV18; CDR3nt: TGTGCCAGCTCACCTAGTCGCTCTGAAGCTTTCTTT; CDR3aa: CASSPSRSEAFF
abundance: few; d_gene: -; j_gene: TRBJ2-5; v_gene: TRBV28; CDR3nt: TGTGCCAGCAGTTTATGGGCTAGCGAAAAGACCCAGTACTTC; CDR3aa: CASSLWASEKTQYF
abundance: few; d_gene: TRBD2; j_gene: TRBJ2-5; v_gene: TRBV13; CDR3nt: TGTGCCAGCAGCTACCCGGGACTAGCGGTAGAGGAGACCCAGTACTTC; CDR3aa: CASSYPGLAVEETQYF
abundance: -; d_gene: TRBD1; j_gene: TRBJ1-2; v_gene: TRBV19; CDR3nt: TGTGCCAGTAGTATGACAGGGGGATATGGCTACACCTTC; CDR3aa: CASSMTGGYGYTF
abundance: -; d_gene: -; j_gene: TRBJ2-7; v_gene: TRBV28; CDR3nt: TGTGCCACCAAGAGCTACGAGCAGTACTTC; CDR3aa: CATKSYEQYF
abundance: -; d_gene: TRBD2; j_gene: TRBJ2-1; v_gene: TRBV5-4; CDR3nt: TGTGCCAGCAGCCCAAGGACTAGCGGTACCTACAATGAGCAGTTCTTC; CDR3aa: CASSPRTSGTYNEQFF
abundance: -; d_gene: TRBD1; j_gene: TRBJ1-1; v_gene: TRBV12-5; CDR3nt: TGTGCTAGTGGTTTGGTACTGGGACAGACCATGAACACTGAAGCTTTCTTT; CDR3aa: CASGLVLGQTMNTEAFF
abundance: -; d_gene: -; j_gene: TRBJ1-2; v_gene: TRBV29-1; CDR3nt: TGCAGCGTTCAACAGGGATACTATGGCTACACCTTC; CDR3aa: CSVQQGYYGYTF
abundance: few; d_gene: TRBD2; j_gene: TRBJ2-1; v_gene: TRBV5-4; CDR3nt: TGTGCCAGCAGCGGAACTAGCGGGAGCTGGAATGAGCAGTTCTTC; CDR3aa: CASSGTSGSWNEQFF
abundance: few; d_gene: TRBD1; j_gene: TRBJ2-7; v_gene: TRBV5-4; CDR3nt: TGTGCCAGCAGCTGGGACAGATTGGACGGGGAGCAGTACTTC; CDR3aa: CASSWDRLDGEQYF
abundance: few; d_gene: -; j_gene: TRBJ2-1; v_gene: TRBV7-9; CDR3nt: TGTGCCAGCAGCTCCCTAGGTTTGGCCACTCAAGGCCAGTTCTTC; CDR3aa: CASSSLGLATQGQFF
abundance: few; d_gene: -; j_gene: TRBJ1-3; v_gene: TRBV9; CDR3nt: TGTGCCAGCGGGGGGAACTCTGGAAACACCATATATTTT; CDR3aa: CASGGNSGNTIYF
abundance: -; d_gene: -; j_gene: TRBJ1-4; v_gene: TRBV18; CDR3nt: TGTGCCAGCTCACCGGACATTAATGAAAAACTGTTTTTT; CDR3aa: CASSPDINEKLFF
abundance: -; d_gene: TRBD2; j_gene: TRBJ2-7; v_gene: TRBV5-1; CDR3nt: TGCGCCAGCAGCTTCTCTAGCGGTTCCTACGAGCAGTACTTC; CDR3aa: CASSFSSGSYEQYF
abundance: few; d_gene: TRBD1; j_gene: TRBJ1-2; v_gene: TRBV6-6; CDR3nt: TGTGCCAGCAGTTACTCGACAGGGGGGTATGGCTACACCTTC; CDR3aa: CASSYSTGGYGYTF
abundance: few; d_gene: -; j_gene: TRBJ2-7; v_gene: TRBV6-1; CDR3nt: TGTGCCAGCAGTGATCGCTCCGGCTCCTACGAGCAGTACTTC; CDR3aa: CASSDRSGSYEQYF
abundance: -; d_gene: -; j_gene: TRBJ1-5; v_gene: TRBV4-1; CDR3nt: TGCGCCAGCAGCCAACTTTGGGGGGTCCCTCAGCCCCAGCATTTT; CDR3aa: CASSQLWGVPQPQHF
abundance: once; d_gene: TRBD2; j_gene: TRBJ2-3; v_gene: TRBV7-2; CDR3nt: TGTGCCAGCAGCTCCGGGACTAGCGTTAGCACAGATACGCAGTATTTT; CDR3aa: CASSSGTSVSTDTQYF
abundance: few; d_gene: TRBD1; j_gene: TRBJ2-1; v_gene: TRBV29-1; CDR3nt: TGCAGCGTTAAACGGACAGGGGGTTACAATGAGCAGTTCTTC; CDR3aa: CSVKRTGGYNEQFF
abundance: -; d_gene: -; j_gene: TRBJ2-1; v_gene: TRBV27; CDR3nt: TGTGCCAGCAGTAAGAACAGGAGGCAGTTCTTC; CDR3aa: CASSKNRRQFF
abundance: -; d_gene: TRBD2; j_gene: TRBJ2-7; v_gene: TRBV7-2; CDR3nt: TGTGCCAGCAGCTCAATCCTAGCGGGGGGGAACGAGCAGTACTTC; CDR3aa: CASSSILAGGNEQYF
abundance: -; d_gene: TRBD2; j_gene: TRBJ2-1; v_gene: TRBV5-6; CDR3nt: TGTGCCAGCACCGTGACTAGCGAGTTCTACAATGAGCAGTTCTTC; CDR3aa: CASTVTSEFYNEQFF
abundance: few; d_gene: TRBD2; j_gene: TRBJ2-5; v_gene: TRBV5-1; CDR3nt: TGCGCCAGCAGCCCAGCGGGGGACCAAGAGACCCAGTACTTC; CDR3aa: CASSPAGDQETQYF
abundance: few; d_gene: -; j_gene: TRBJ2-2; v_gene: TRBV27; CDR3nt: TGTGCCAGCAGTTCGCAGGGGCGTACCGGGGAGCTGTTTTTT; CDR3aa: CASSSQGRTGELFF
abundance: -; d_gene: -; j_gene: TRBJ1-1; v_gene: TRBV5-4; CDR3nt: TGTGCCAGCAGCCGAGCCACCAGGGGGAACACTGAAGCTTTCTTT; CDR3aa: CASSRATRGNTEAFF
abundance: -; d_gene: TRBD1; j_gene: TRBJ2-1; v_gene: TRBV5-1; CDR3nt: TGCGCCAGCAGCTCCTCGGGACAGTCGGAGTTCTTC; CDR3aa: CASSSSGQSEFF
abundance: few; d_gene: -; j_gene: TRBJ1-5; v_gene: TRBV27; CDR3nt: TGTGCCAGCAGTTTACTCCCTGGGCCGAGATATAGCAATCAGCCCCAGCATTTT; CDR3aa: CASSLLPGPRYSNQPQHF
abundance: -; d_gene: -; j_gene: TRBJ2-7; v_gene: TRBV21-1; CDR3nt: TGTGCCAGCAGCAAAATCCAAGAATCTGGGGGGAGGAAGTACGAGCAGTACTTC; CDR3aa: CASSKIQESGGRKYEQYF
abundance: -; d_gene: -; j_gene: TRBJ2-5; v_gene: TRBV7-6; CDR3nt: TGTGCCAGCAGCTTGAACCAGGGAATCCAAGAGACCCAGTACTTC; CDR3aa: CASSLNQGIQETQYF
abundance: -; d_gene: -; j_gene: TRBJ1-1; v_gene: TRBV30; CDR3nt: TGTGCCTGGCGTAGATCCGGAGATACTGAAGCTTTCTTT; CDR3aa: CAWRRSGDTEAFF
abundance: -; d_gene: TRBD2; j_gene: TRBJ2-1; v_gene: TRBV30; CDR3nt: TGTGCCTGGAGGGGACTAGCGGGGCCCAATGAGCAGTTCTTC; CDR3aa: CAWRGLAGPNEQFF
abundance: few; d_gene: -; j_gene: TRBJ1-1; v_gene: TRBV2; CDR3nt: TGTGCCAGCAGTGAACAGTTCCAAGCTTTCTTT; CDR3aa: CASSEQFQAFF
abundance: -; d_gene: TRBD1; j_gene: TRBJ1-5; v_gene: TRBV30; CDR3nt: TGTGCCTGGAGCGCTGACAGGGCGAGTCAGCCCCAGCATTTT; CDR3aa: CAWSADRASQPQHF
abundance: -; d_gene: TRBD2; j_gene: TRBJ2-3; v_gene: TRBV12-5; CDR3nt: TGTGCTAGTGAAAAAGCGGGGGGGCGAACAGATACGCAGTATTTT; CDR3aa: CASEKAGGRTDTQYF
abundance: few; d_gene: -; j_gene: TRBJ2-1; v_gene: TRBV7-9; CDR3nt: TGTGCCAGCAGCTTATCCAGGGATGAGCAGTTCTTC; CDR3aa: CASSLSRDEQFF
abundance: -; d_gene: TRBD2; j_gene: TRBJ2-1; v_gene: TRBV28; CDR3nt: TGTGCCACCGCTAGCGGAACCTACAATGAGCAGTTCTTC; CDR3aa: CATASGTYNEQFF
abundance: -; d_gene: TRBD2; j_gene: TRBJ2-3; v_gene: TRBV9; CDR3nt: TGTGCCAGCAGTCCCCCGGGGGGATACACAGATACGCAGTATTTT; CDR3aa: CASSPPGGYTDTQYF
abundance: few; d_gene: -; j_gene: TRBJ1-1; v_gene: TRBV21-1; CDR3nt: TGTGCCAGCAGCAAAGGCGGACAGGGGAACACTGAAGCTTTCTTT; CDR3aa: CASSKGGQGNTEAFF
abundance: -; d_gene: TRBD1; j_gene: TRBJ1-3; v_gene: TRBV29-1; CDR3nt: TGCAGCGTGTGGGACAGGGCTGTAGGCTCTGGAAACACCATATATTTT; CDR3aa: CSVWDRAVGSGNTIYF
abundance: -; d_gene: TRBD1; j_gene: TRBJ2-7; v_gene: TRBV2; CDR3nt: TGTGCCAGCAGCGCGACAGGGCCCGAGCAGTACTTC; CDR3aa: CASSATGPEQYF
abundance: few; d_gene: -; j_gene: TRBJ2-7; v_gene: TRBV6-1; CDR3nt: TGTGCCAGCCTACCCCAGACAGCCTCCTACGAGCAGTACTTC; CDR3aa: CASLPQTASYEQYF
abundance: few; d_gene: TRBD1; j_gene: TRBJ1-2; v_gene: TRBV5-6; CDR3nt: TGTGCCAGCAGCATCCGGGACAGGACTAACTATGGCTACACCTTC; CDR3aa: CASSIRDRTNYGYTF
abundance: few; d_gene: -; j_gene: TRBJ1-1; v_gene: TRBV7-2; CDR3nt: TGTGCCAGCAGCTTAGCGAGGGATAACACTGAAGCTTTCTTT; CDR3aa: CASSLARDNTEAFF
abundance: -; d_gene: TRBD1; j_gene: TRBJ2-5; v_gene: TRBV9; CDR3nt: TGTGCCAGCAGCGAGAACAGGGGAGAGACCCAGTACTTC; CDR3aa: CASSENRGETQYF